The source of this TCR beta chain is a study of vaccination and CD4 T cells after COVID-19. Looking at the study overall: Sampling after COVID took place at a median of about 98 days (range 35 to 161) following diagnosis.

Germline CDR1 and CDR2: KGHDR and SFDVKD. This CDR3 has 16 residues. V trimming: 1 base; J trimming: 7 bases; junction bases outside the gene matches: 6. From the PCR reads, TCRdb called clonotypes with MiXCR, one entry per CDR3 protein. The data hold some 27,000 distinct CDR3 sequences, with under 65% observed a single time. Indicated time point: late sampling 161 to 241 days after vaccination in a few convalescent patients. This clonotype was obtained from a human donor who had recovered from COVID-19. The chain joins TRBV24-1 to TRBJ2-1; 10 bases are a match to TRBD2. Source: CD4+ T cells from blood, taken about 7 months after SARS-CoV-2 vaccination. CDR3: CATSDFGLAGVNEQFF. CDR3 DNA: TGTGCCACCAGTGATTTCGGGCTAGCGGGGGTAAATGAGCAGTTCTTC.